Listed below are T cell receptor beta chains from one sample, sequenced in a study of cytomegalovirus exposure and HLA in healthy donors. The data were produced by immunoSEQ multiplex PCR, yet TCRdb's version contains in-frame clones alone and is incomplete. The sample holds 80,000 to 100,000 clones; more than 75% are singletons and the top ten take around 2.1%. The sample consisted of PBMCs. The receptors derive from a man aged 25 to 40 in good health and CMV-seronegative. Both conserved end residues are part of each CDR3. Fields, in order: clone size, V gene, D gene, J gene, CDR3 protein, CDR3 DNA. The D gene is left open where the match is weak. Not all rows give a size; the values are once, few, many and, for expanded clones, a class.

.	TRBV28	TRBD1	TRBJ2-1	CASSLPGTGLDNEQFF	TGTGCCAGCAGTTTACCCGGGACAGGATTGGACAATGAGCAGTTCTTC
.	TRBV2	TRBD2	TRBJ2-1	CASNPGLAGNEQFF	TGTGCCAGCAACCCGGGACTAGCGGGAAATGAGCAGTTCTTC
few	TRBV5-1	TRBD1	TRBJ2-2	CASSFGQGPGELFF	TGCGCCAGCAGCTTTGGACAGGGGCCCGGGGAGCTGTTTTTT
.	TRBV5-1	TRBD1	TRBJ2-3	CASSLQGPASTDTQYF	TGCGCCAGCAGCTTACAGGGGCCCGCTAGCACAGATACGCAGTATTTT
.	TRBV5-1	TRBD1	TRBJ1-2	CASSDQTGGNYGYTF	TGCGCCAGCAGCGACCAGACAGGGGGGAACTATGGCTACACCTTC
.	TRBV20-1	.	TRBJ1-2	CSARSAYGYTF	TGCAGTGCTAGATCAGCGTACGGCTACACCTTC
.	TRBV7-2	.	TRBJ2-1	CASTTRDSSYNEQFF	TGTGCCAGCACCACCAGGGATAGCTCCTACAATGAGCAGTTCTTC
.	TRBV7-2	TRBD2	TRBJ2-1	CASSLESGRLLNEQFF	TGTGCCAGCAGCTTAGAGAGCGGGAGGCTTTTGAATGAGCAGTTCTTC
.	TRBV11-2	.	TRBJ2-1	CASSTKQYNEQFF	TGTGCCAGCAGCACCAAACAGTACAATGAGCAGTTCTTC
.	TRBV7-9	.	TRBJ2-1	CASSTVGGGDLDNEQFF	TGTGCCAGCAGCACAGTAGGCGGGGGCGATCTGGACAATGAGCAGTTCTTC
.	TRBV7-3	TRBD1	TRBJ1-3	CASSPGTGGHSGNTIYF	TGTGCCAGCAGCCCAGGGACAGGGGGCCACTCTGGAAACACCATATATTTT
once	TRBV7-8	TRBD2	TRBJ2-7	CASSLGGLAGISYEQYF	TGTGCCAGCAGCTTAGGGGGACTAGCGGGGATCTCCTACGAGCAGTACTTC
.	TRBV14	TRBD1	TRBJ2-3	CASSRGTGLRTDTQYF	TGTGCCAGCAGCCGGGGGACAGGTCTGCGCACAGATACGCAGTATTTT
.	TRBV28	.	TRBJ2-7	CASSLWRERQYF	TGTGCCAGCAGTTTATGGCGCGAAAGGCAGTACTTC
.	TRBV10-2	.	TRBJ2-7	CASKLNEQYF	TGCGCCAGCAAACTTAACGAGCAGTACTTC
.	TRBV15	.	TRBJ2-1	CATSPSRVIVYQQFF	TGTGCCACCAGCCCGAGCAGGGTGATTGTATATCAGCAGTTCTTC
.	TRBV7-7	.	TRBJ2-6	CASSFGGGQNSGANVLTF	TGTGCTAGCAGCTTTGGGGGAGGACAAAATTCTGGGGCCAACGTCCTGACTTTC
.	TRBV10-2	.	TRBJ2-7	CASTSMGRPSYEQYF	TGCGCCAGCACCTCCATGGGCAGACCCTCCTACGAGCAGTACTTC
few	TRBV4-1	.	TRBJ1-2	CASSQDWYSLTPNYGYTF	TGCGCCAGCAGCCAAGATTGGTACAGCTTAACTCCTAACTATGGCTACACCTTC
.	TRBV7-2	TRBD2	TRBJ2-2	CASSSFWTSGSGELFF	TGTGCCAGCAGCTCCTTCTGGACTAGCGGGAGCGGGGAGCTGTTTTTT
few	TRBV19	.	TRBJ1-5	CASSIRAGVGPQHF	TGTGCCAGTAGTATACGGGCAGGGGTGGGACCCCAGCATTTT
.	TRBV5-6	TRBD1	TRBJ2-3	CASSVRQGVGDTQYF	TGTGCCAGCAGCGTAAGACAGGGGGTCGGAGATACGCAGTATTTT
.	TRBV7-6	.	TRBJ1-5	CASSLGGQGQPQHF	TGTGCCAGCAGCTTAGGGGGGCAGGGACAGCCCCAGCATTTT
.	TRBV7-2	TRBD2	TRBJ2-1	CASSLSGGDEQFF	TGTGCCAGCAGCTTGAGCGGGGGCGATGAGCAGTTCTTC
.	TRBV2	.	TRBJ1-2	CASSEVGGYGYTF	TGTGCCAGCAGTGAAGTCGGAGGCTATGGCTACACCTTC
.	TRBV30	.	TRBJ2-7	CAWSTSTSYEQYF	TGTGCCTGGAGTACTAGTACCTCCTACGAGCAGTACTTC
.	TRBV27	.	TRBJ1-6	CASSFQGSNSPLHF	TGTGCCAGCAGTTTCCAGGGAAGCAATTCACCCCTCCACTTT
.	TRBV28	.	TRBJ1-5	CASTQGNQPQHF	TGTGCCAGCACACAGGGAAATCAGCCCCAGCATTTT
.	TRBV9	TRBD2	TRBJ2-3	CASSVDPGLAGERGQYF	TGTGCCAGCAGCGTTGATCCGGGACTAGCGGGAGAGCGTGGGCAGTATTTT
.	TRBV5-1	.	TRBJ1-1	CASSLGASRAPNTEAFF	TGCGCCAGCAGCTTGGGTGCTTCGAGGGCTCCCAACACTGAAGCTTTCTTT
.	TRBV6-5	.	TRBJ2-2	CASSYAGGELFF	TGTGCCAGCAGTTACGCGGGCGGGGAGCTGTTTTTT
.	TRBV28	.	TRBJ2-4	CASRFPTGAKNIQYF	TGTGCCAGCAGATTCCCGACAGGAGCCAAAAACATTCAGTACTTC
.	TRBV4-2	.	TRBJ2-1	CASSQEGALEQFF	TGTGCCAGCAGCCAAGAGGGAGCTCTTGAGCAGTTCTTC
.	TRBV28	.	TRBJ2-7	CASTPPGHRGRSEQYF	TGTGCCAGCACCCCCCCGGGACATCGGGGTCGAAGCGAGCAGTACTTC
.	TRBV2	TRBD2	TRBJ2-1	CASSDTGRSYNEQFF	TGTGCCAGCAGTGATACCGGGAGGTCCTACAATGAGCAGTTCTTC
.	TRBV28	TRBD1	TRBJ2-2	CASSYWVTGQGDTGELFF	TGTGCCAGCAGTTATTGGGTAACGGGACAGGGAGACACCGGGGAGCTGTTTTTT
.	TRBV5-5	TRBD1	TRBJ1-4	CASSSPGQRQKLFF	TGTGCCAGCAGCTCCCCGGGACAGCGGCAAAAACTGTTTTTT
.	TRBV29-1	TRBD1	TRBJ2-1	CSVEELTGRYEQFF	TGCAGCGTTGAAGAACTGACAGGGCGCTATGAGCAGTTCTTC
.	TRBV12-5	TRBD2	TRBJ2-2	CASALAGGPTGELFF	TGTGCTAGTGCCTTAGCGGGGGGGCCTACCGGGGAGCTGTTTTTT
once	TRBV5-5	TRBD2	TRBJ2-7	CASSLASGSVDEQYF	TGTGCCAGCAGCTTGGCTAGCGGGAGTGTCGACGAGCAGTACTTC
once	TRBV28	.	TRBJ2-2	CASREYGELFF	TGTGCAAGCCGGGAATACGGGGAGCTGTTTTTT
.	TRBV18	.	TRBJ1-5	CASSPPNGQGGGNQPQHF	TGTGCCAGCTCACCACCGAATGGGCAGGGAGGCGGCAATCAGCCCCAGCATTTT